This T cell receptor (beta chain) was obtained from a study of T cell responses to AZD1222 COVID-19 vaccine. Turning to the study itself: Analyses pooled second doses at about 4 or about 12 weeks.

V gave up 1 base and J gave up 4 bases, with 14 bases separating them. CDR3 length: 16 amino acids. CDR1 SEHNR and CDR2 FQNEAQ come from the germline V gene (reference sequence). The study's findings and limits: Mostly white British, mostly female donors; authors suggested clonal diversity may be underestimated. Just a handful of AZD1222 recipients were seropositive at baseline.

Assay: immunoSEQ multiplex PCR; the TCRdb copy retains only in-frame clones and omits some. Of some 150,000 clones in the sample, 75% to 95% are singletons; the top ten hold 1.5% to 2%. Comment on this clone: Antigen unknown.

Sequencing was performed on peripheral blood, taken on day 0 of AZD1222 vaccination. V and J are TRBV7-9 and TRBJ2-1, with a weak D call TRBD1 (5 bases). The receptor was isolated from an adult in good health. CDR3 amino acids: CASSLDFTGDYNEQFF. CDR3 in DNA: TGTGCCAGCAGCTTAGACTTTACAGGAGATTACAATGAGCAGTTCTTC.